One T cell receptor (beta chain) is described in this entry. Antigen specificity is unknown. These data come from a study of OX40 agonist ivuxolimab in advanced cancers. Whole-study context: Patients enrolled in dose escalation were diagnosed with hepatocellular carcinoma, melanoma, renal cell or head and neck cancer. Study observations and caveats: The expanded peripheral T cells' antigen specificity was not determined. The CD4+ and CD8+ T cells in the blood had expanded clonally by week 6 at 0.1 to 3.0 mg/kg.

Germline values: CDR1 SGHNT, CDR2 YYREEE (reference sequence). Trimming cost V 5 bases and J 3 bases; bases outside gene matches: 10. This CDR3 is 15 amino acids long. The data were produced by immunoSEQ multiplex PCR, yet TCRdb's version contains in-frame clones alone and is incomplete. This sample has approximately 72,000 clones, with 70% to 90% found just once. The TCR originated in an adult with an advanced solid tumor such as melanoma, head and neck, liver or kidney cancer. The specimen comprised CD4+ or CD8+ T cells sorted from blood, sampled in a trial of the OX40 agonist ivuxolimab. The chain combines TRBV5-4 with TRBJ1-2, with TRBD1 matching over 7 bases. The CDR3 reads CASSSIRQGDYGYTF. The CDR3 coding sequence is TGTGCCAGCAGTTCAATCCGACAGGGAGACTATGGCTACACCTTC.